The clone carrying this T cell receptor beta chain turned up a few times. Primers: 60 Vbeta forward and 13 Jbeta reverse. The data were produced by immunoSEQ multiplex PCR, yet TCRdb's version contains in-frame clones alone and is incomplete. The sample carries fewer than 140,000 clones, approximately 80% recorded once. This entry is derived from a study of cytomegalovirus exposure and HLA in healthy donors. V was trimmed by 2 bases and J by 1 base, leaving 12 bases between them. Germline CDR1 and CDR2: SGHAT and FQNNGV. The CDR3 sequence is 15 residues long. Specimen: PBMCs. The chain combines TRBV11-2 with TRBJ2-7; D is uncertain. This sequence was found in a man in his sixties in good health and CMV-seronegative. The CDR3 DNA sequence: TGTGCCAGCAGCTTATCGCGATTTCGTTCCTACGAGCAGTACTTC. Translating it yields CASSLSRFRSYEQYF.